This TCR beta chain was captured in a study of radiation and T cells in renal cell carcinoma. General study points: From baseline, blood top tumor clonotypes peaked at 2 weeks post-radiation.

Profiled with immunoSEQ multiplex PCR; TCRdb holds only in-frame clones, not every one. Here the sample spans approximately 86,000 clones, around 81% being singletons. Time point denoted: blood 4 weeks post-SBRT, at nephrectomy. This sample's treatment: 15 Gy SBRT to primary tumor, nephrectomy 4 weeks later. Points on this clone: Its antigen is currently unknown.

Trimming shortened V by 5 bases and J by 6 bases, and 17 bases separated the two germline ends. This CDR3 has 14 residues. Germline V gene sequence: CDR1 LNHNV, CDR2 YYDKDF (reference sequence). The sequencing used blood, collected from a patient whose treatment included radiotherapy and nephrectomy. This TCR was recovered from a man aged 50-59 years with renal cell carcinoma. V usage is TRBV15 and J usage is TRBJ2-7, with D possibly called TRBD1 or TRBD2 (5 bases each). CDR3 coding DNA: TGTGCCACCAGCGCGGGCCACCAGGGCTTCGAGCAGTACTTC. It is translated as CATSAGHQGFEQYF.